Sequencing of this T cell receptor beta chain was carried out in a study of cytomegalovirus exposure and HLA in healthy donors. Study findings and constraints: Later analysis demonstrated an association between a missense DCLRE1C variant and TCR beta V- and J-gene trimming. TCR beta chains numbering 164 were designated cytomegalovirus-associated. Later analysis showed most CMV-associated TCR beta chains appearing HLA-restricted.

The PCR contained 60 Vbeta and 13 Jbeta primers. Per the original data handling: A later analysis tallied approximately 87 million unique TCR beta chains, around 9.9 million of them shared. Only in-frame clones appear in the TCRdb table, and some are missing; sequencing was by immunoSEQ multiplex PCR. That table is the source of V, J and clone size, and D and trimming were worked out from the DNA. The data contain approximately 50,000 clones, roughly four fifths of them singletons. Note on this clone: Antigen: not known.

The sequenced sample was PBMCs. The clonotype originates from a man younger than 45 in good health and CMV-seronegative.

The CDR3 DNA reads TGTGCCAGCAGCTCACAGGGTAGGAGAGGCGAGCAGTACTTC. This gives the protein CASSSQGRRGEQYF. The chain employs TRBV5-4 and TRBJ2-7; tentative D call: TRBD1 (6 bases). Trimming cost V 3 bases and J 6 bases, with 16 bases left between them. CDR3 length equals 14 residues. Germline V gives CDR1 SGHNT, CDR2 YYREEE (reference sequence).